One and the same sample provided the 4 T cell receptor beta chains below, sequenced in a study of cytomegalovirus exposure and HLA in healthy donors. With 60 Vbeta and 13 Jbeta primers, the PCR was carried out. Assay: immunoSEQ multiplex PCR; the TCRdb copy retains only in-frame clones and omits some. The table has about 160,000 clones, just under 80% seen once. Sequencing used PBMCs. These receptor sequences come from a young man in good health and CMV-seropositive.

The chain couples TRBV11-2 to TRBJ2-2, with 11 bases matching TRBD2. The CDR3 has 15 amino acids. V trimming: 5 bases; J trimming: 5 bases; junction bases outside the gene matches: 4. The germline CDR1 and CDR2 sequences are SGHAT and FQNNGV. CDR3 DNA sequence: TGTGCCAGCAGCCGACTAGCGGGAAATACCGGGGAGCTGTTTTTT. Amino acids: CASSRLAGNTGELFF.

This clone occurred a few times. The chain uses TRBV7-9 and TRBJ1-4, with no clear D. The ends were cut back, 2 bases at V and 5 bases at J, with 3 bases in the middle. The CDR3 contains 12 residues. Looked up from germline, CDR1 is SEHNR and CDR2 is FQNEAQ (reference sequence). CDR3 loop: CASSLPNEKLFF. In DNA form, the CDR3 reads TGTGCCAGCAGCTTACCAAATGAAAAACTGTTTTTT.

V and J are TRBV5-4 and TRBJ1-1; TRBD1 aligns across 9 bases. The germline gives CDR1 SGHNT, CDR2 YYREEE (reference sequence). The trim removed 2 bases at V and 1 base at J, leaving 9 bases unmatched. CDR3 length: 17 residues. Here the CDR3 reads CASSFPGQGLKNTEAFF. In DNA, the CDR3 is TGTGCCAGCAGCTTCCCGGGACAGGGACTAAAGAACACTGAAGCTTTCTTT.

The V and J genes are TRBV4-2 and TRBJ1-1; no firm D call. Germline V gives CDR1 LGHNA, CDR2 YNFKEQ. V lost 0 bases, J lost 5 bases, and 13 bases lay in between. The CDR3 runs 15 residues. The CDR3: CASSQEEGSTTEAFF. The CDR3 DNA reads as TGTGCCAGCAGCCAAGAAGAGGGCTCGACGACTGAAGCTTTCTTT.